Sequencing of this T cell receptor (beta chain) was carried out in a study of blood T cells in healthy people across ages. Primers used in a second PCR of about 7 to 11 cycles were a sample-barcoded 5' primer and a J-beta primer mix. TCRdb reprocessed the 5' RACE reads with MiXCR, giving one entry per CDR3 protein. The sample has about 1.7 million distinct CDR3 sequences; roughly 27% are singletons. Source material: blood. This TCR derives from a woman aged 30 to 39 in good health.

The CDR3 DNA reads TGTGCCAGCAGCCGCGGACTAGCGGGGGTGGAGCAGTACTTC. Translating gives CASSRGLAGVEQYF. J is TRBJ2-5 and V is TRBV3-1, with 13 bases aligning to TRBD2. Trimming at V came to 4 bases and at J to 11 bases, leaving 7 bases not matched to a gene. This CDR3 is built from 14 residues. Germline CDR1 LGHDT, CDR2 YNNKEL (reference sequence).